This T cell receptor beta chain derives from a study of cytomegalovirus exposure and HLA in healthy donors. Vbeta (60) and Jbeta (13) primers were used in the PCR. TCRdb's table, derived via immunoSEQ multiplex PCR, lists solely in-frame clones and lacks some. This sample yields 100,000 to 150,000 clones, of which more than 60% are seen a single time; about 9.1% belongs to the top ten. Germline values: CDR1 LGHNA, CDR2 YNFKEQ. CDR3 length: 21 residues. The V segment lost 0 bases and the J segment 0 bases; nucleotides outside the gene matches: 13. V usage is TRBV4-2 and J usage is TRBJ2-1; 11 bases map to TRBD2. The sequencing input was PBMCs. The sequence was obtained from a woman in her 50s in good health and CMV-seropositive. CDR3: CASSQDWGPGLAVDSYNEQFF. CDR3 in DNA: TGTGCCAGCAGCCAAGATTGGGGTCCGGGACTAGCGGTTGACTCCTACAATGAGCAGTTCTTC.